This section outlines one T cell receptor (beta chain) sequence together with its context. The data were taken from a study of identical twins. Using its own MiXCR run on the 5' RACE reads, TCRdb lists one record per CDR3 protein. The data show a few hundred thousand distinct CDR3 sequences, around 9.6% seen once. Trimming pared 1 base from V and 6 bases from J, leaving 8 bases between. The CDR3 spans 13 residues. Per the germline V gene, CDR1 is SGHAT and CDR2 is FQNNGV. These records were also assigned to another study, of yellow fever vaccine responses in identical twins.

The sequenced sample consisted of PBMCs. The chain carries TRBV11-2 and TRBJ2-3; D not certain. This TCR came from a woman aged 18-35 years in good health. CDR3 nucleotide sequence: TGTGCCAGCAGCTTAGTACATTTTGATACGCAGTATTTT. Its translation is CASSLVHFDTQYF.